The text below deals with one TCR beta chain. Its specificity is unknown. UMI-tagged TRB cDNA libraries were built via 5' RACE. No DNA is given; TCRdb re-called the 5' RACE reads and lists each CDR3 protein once. This listing includes under 150,000 distinct CDR3 sequences. The V gene's germline CDR1 is SGHVS and CDR2 FNYEAQ. The CDR3 spans 12 residues. This record belongs to a study of CXCR3-negative and CXCR3-positive naive CD8 T cells. On the study more broadly: Per library, roughly 1.4 +/- 0.3 million reads; roughly 130 million TRB reads overall.

General study findings and limits: The study found more hydrophobic TRB CDR3s in CXCR3-positive naive cells than in CXCR3-negative naive cells. Diversity in memory CD8+ cells fell much lower than the comparably high levels seen in both naive subsets. It was found that naive subsets had comparable surface CD5, and TCR strength was inferred from TRB CDR3 properties.

The clonotype was recovered from a human donor in good health. Some clones in this sample may be carry-over from other donors' samples. The sample consisted of naive CXCR3+ CD8+ T cells from blood. Subset given: CD45RO-CCR7+CD27+CD95- naive CD8+ T cells expressing CXCR3 (TNR3+). The rearrangement uses TRBV7-6 and TRBJ2-5. The CDR3 protein is CASSSLSETQYF.